This T cell receptor (beta chain) emerged from a study of shared clonotypes between healthy human individuals. This CDR3 has 15 amino acids. Sequenced by immunoSEQ multiplex PCR; TCRdb stores in-frame clones only, minus some. The sample lists around 2,000,000 clones, roughly 94% occurring once. Sequenced sample: naive CD4+ T cells sorted from blood. Subset in this sample: CD45RA+ positively selected. This TCR was recovered from a man between 18 and 35 years old in good health. V usage is TRBV21-1 and J usage is TRBJ2-7. TRBV21-1 corresponds to a pseudogene. DNA for the CDR3: TGTGCCAGCAGCAAAGATCCGGGGCCCCCTTACGAGCAGTACTTC. Protein: CASSKDPGPPYEQYF.